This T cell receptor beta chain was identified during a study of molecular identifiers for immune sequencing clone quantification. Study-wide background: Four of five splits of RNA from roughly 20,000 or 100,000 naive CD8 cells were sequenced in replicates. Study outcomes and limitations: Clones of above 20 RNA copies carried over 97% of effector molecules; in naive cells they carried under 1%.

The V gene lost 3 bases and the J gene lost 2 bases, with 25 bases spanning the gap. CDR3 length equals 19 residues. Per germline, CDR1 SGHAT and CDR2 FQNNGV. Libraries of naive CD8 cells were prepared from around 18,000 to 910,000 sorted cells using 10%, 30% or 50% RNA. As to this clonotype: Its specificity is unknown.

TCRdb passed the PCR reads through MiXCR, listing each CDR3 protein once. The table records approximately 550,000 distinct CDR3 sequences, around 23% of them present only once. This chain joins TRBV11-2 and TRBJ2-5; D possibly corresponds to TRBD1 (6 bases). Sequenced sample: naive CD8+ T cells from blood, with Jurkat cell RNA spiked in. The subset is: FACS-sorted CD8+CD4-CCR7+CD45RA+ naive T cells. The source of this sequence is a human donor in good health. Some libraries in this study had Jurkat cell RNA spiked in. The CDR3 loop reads CASSFPTELDRNRQETQYF. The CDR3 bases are TGTGCCAGCAGCTTCCCCACCGAACTCGACAGGAACAGACAAGAGACCCAGTACTTC.